The clone carrying this T cell receptor beta chain was detected ten times or more. This specimen belongs to a study of T cells in Graves' hyperthyroidism and ophthalmopathy. This CDR3 spans 15 amino acids. Germline V lookup: CDR1 MNHNS, CDR2 SASEGT. V shed 5 bases, J shed 2 bases, and the junction held 6 bases outside the gene matches. RNA transcripts were the template for amplifying TCR beta CDR3 regions. The HTBI primer set drove a first-round RT-PCR of the TCR CDR3. Via MiXCR, TCRdb re-called the multiplex PCR reads, giving one row per CDR3 protein. The sample has around 420,000 distinct CDR3 sequences, roughly an eighth seen once; the top ten hold approximately 5.3%.

This receptor was obtained from a woman between 18 and 29 years old with Graves' hyperthyroidism. Material: blood. The V and J genes are TRBV6-1 and TRBJ2-5; the match to TRBD2 covers 9 bases. The CDR3 sequence is CASSFLTSGQETQYF. As DNA, the CDR3 is TGTGCCAGCAGTTTCCTGACTAGCGGACAAGAGACCCAGTACTTC.